This TCR beta chain was identified in a study of control samples from healthy donors and cancer patients. This CDR3 comprises 16 residues. CDR1 is SGDLS and CDR2 is YYNGEE in the germline V gene. The V end lost 2 bases, the J end lost 0 bases, and 12 bases lay between the germline ends. Repertoires were generated with immunoSEQ multiplex PCR, while TCRdb's copy carries only in-frame clones and drops some. Of under 450,000 clones listed, 75% to 95% are singletons. This chain links TRBV9 with TRBJ2-1; the D is unclear. What was sequenced was PBMCs. This clonotype was obtained from a man aged 40-50 years with head and neck cancer. DNA for the CDR3: TGTGCCAGCAGCGTTGGTTTCAGTAACTCCTACAATGAGCAGTTCTTC. This gives the protein CASSVGFSNSYNEQFF.